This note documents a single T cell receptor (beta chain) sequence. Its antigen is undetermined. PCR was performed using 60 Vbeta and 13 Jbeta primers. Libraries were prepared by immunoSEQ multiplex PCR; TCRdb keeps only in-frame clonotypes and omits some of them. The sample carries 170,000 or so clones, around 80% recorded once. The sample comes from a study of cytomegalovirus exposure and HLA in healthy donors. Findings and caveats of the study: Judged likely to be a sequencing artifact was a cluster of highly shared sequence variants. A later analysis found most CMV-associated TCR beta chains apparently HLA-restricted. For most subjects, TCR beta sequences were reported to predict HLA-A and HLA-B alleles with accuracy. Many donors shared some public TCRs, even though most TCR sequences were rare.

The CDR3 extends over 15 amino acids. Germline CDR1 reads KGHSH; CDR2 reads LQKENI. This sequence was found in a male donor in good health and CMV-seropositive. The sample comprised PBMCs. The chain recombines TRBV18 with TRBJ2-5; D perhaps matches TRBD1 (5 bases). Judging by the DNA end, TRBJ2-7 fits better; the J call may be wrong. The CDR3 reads CASSPVLGVSYEQYF. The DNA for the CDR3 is TGTGCCAGCTCACCGGTTTTAGGGGTCTCCTACGAGCAGTACTTC.